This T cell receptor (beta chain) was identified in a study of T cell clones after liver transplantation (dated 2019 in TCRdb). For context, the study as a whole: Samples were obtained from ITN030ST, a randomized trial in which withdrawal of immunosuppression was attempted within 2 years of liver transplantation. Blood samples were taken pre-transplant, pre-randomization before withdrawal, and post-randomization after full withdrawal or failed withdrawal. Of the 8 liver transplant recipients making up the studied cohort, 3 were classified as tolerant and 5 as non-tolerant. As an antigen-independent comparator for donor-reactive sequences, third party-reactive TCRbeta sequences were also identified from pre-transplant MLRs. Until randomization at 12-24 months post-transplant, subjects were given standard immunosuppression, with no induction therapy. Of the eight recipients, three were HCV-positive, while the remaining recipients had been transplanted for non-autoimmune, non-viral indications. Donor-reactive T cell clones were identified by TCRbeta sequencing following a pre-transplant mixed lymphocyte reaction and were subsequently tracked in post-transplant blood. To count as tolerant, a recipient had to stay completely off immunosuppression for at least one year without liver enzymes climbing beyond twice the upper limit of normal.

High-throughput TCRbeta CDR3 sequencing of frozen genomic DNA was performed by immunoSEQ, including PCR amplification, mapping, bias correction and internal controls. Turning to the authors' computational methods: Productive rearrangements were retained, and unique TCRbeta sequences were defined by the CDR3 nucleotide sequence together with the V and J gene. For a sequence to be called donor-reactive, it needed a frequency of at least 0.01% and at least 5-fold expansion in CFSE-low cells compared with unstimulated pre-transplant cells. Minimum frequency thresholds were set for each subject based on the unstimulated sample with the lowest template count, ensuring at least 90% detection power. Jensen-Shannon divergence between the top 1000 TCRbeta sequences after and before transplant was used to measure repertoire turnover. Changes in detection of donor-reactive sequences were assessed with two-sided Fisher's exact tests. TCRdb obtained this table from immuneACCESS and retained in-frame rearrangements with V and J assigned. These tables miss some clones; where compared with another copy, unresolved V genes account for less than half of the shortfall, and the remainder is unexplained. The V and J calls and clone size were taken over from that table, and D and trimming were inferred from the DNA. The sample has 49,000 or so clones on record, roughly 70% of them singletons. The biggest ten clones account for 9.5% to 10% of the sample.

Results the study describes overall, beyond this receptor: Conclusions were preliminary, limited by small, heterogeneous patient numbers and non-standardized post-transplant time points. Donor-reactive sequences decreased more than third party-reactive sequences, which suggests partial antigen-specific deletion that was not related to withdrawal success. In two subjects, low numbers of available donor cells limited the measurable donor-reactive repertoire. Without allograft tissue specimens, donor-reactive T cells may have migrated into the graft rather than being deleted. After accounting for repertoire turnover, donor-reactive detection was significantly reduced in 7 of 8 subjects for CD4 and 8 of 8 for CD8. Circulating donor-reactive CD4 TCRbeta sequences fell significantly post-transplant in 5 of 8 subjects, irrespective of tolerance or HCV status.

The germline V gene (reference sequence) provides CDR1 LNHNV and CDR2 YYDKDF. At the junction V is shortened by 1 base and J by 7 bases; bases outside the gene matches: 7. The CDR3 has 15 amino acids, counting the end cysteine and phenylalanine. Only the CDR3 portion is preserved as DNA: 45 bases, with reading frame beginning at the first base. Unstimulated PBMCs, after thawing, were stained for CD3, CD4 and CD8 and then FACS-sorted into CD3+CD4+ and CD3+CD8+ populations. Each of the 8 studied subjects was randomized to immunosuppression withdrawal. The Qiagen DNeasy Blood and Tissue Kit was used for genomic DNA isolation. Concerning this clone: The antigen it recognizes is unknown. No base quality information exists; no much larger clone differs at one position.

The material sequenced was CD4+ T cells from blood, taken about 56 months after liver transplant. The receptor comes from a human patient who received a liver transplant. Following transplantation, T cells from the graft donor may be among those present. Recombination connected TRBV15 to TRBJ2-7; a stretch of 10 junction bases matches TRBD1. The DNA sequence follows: TGTGCCACCAGCAGAGGGGGACAGGGGTCGGGAGAGCAGTACTTC. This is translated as CATSRGGQGSGEQYF.